The rows below give T cell receptor beta chains drawn from one sample of a study of blood T cells in healthy people across ages. TCRdb itself ran the 5' RACE reads through MiXCR, one entry per CDR3 protein. Of 1.5 million to 2 million distinct CDR3 sequences in the sample, 40% to 55% are singletons; the top ten hold about 2.1%. Sequenced material: blood. The receptors derive from a woman between 35 and 50 years old in good health. CDR3s include the opening cysteine and the closing phenylalanine or tryptophan. The D gene is left open where the match is weak. Clone size, where shown, is once, few, many, or a class for clones that have expanded.

TRBJ2-7,TRBV29-1,-,many,TGCAGCGGTAGGACAGTGCACGAGCAGTACTTC,CSGRTVHEQYF
TRBJ2-5,TRBV5-1,-,-,TGCGCCAGCAGCTTGTACCGCCCTCAAGAGACCCAGTACTTC,CASSLYRPQETQYF
TRBJ2-1,TRBV6-5,TRBD1,few,TGTGCCAGCAGTTATGACAGGGATGAGCAGTTCTTC,CASSYDRDEQFF
TRBJ1-2,TRBV7-8,-,-,TGTGCCAGCAGCGGTGATTCGGGGATCAACTATGGCTACACCTTC,CASSGDSGINYGYTF
TRBJ2-7,TRBV28,-,-,TGTGCCAGCATAGACGGTTTCAGTTACGAGCAGTACTTC,CASIDGFSYEQYF
TRBJ2-7,TRBV5-6,-,few,TGTGCCAGCAGCTTGTATCTAAACGAGCAGTACTTC,CASSLYLNEQYF
TRBJ1-4,TRBV7-9,-,-,TGTGCCAGCAGGGGGGTAGTTAGGGGCGCGCCGGAAGGAGAAAAACTGTTTTTT,CASRGVVRGAPEGEKLFF
TRBJ1-2,TRBV6-2/TRBV6-3,-,-,TGTGCCAGCAGAGACGGAGGGGAGTACTATGGCTACACCTTC,CASRDGGEYYGYTF
TRBJ1-5,TRBV18,-,-,TGTGCCAGCTCACCACAGTTGGGGCACAGCAATCAGCCCCAGCATTTT,CASSPQLGHSNQPQHF
TRBJ2-1,TRBV9,TRBD1,-,TGTGCCAGCAGCGTCACGACGGGACAGCTTTTCGATGAGCAGTTCTTC,CASSVTTGQLFDEQFF
TRBJ2-7,TRBV7-2,TRBD1,-,TGTGCCAGCAGCTTAGAGGGACAGGGGGTATATTCCTACGAGCAGTACTTC,CASSLEGQGVYSYEQYF
TRBJ2-4,TRBV7-2,-,-,TGTGCCAGCAGCTTCCGGCAGCGGGCGGCCAAAAACATTCAGTACTTC,CASSFRQRAAKNIQYF
TRBJ2-1,TRBV20-1,TRBD2,few,TGCAGTGCTAGAGTTGGTCTAGCGGGGGGGGTATACAATGAGCAGTTCTTC,CSARVGLAGGVYNEQFF
TRBJ2-4,TRBV9,TRBD1,-,TGTGCCAGCAGCGCCAACAGGGGGCAGGACATTCAGTACTTC,CASSANRGQDIQYF
TRBJ1-2,TRBV7-2,-,-,TGTGCCAGCAGCAACGACGCTAACTATGGCTACACCTTC,CASSNDANYGYTF
TRBJ2-7,TRBV7-9,-,-,TGTGCCAGCAGTTTCGACTATAAGTGGCGGGAGCAGTACTTC,CASSFDYKWREQYF
TRBJ2-1,TRBV20-1,-,many,TGCAGTGCTAAAACAGGCACTGAGCAGTTCTTC,CSAKTGTEQFF
TRBJ2-3,TRBV4-3,TRBD2,-,TGCGCCAGCAGCCCCACTAGCGGGGGGCTCCGGACAGATACGCAGTATTTT,CASSPTSGGLRTDTQYF
TRBJ2-5,TRBV27,TRBD2,-,TGTGCCAGCAGTTTATGGACTAGCGGGGGAGAGACCCAGTACTTC,CASSLWTSGGETQYF
TRBJ2-3,TRBV28,-,-,TGTGCCAGCGAACAGGATTTCGGCACAGATACGCAGTATTTT,CASEQDFGTDTQYF
TRBJ2-3,TRBV3-1,-,-,TGTGCCAGCAGCCCGTGGACGATGGGAACTACGCAGTATTTT,CASSPWTMGTTQYF
TRBJ2-3,TRBV6-2/TRBV6-3,TRBD2,few,TGTGCCAGCAGTTACGCGAGCGGGGGAGCTAGCACAGATACGCAGTATTTT,CASSYASGGASTDTQYF
TRBJ2-5,TRBV7-2,-,-,TGTGCCAGCAGGGGTACGCGAGGCAGCCAAGAGACCCAGTACTTC,CASRGTRGSQETQYF
TRBJ2-1,TRBV12-3/TRBV12-4,TRBD2,few,TGTGCCAGCATCCCGGGGGGGCTCAGCTACAATGAGCAGTTCTTC,CASIPGGLSYNEQFF
TRBJ2-1,TRBV27,-,few,TGTGCCAGCAGTTTAAAGGGCGGTGAGCAGTTCTTC,CASSLKGGEQFF
TRBJ1-1,TRBV5-1,-,-,TGCGCCAGCAGCTCGGGGGCCCTGAACACTGAAGCTTTCTTT,CASSSGALNTEAFF
TRBJ1-2,TRBV10-1,TRBD1,-,TGCGCCAGCAGTGGGACAGGGTTCGGGCTCACCTTC,CASSGTGFGLTF
TRBJ2-7,TRBV20-1,-,few,TGCAGTGCTAATGACCGCCAGTACTCCTACGAGCAGTACTTC,CSANDRQYSYEQYF
TRBJ2-1,TRBV7-9,-,-,TGTGCCACACCTATCGGAGGCTCGAGCAATGAGCAGTTCTTC,CATPIGGSSNEQFF
TRBJ2-1,TRBV11-3,-,-,TGTGCCAGCAGCTTGGCGGCGGGGACAAACAATGAGCAGTTCTTC,CASSLAAGTNNEQFF
TRBJ2-1,TRBV27,-,-,TGTGCCACACGCGGGACAGTCAATGAGCAGTTCTTC,CATRGTVNEQFF
TRBJ2-3,TRBV5-1,TRBD2,-,TGCGCCAGCAGCTTGGGGGAGGGGTTGGATACGCAGTATTTT,CASSLGEGLDTQYF
TRBJ2-7,TRBV7-9,-,many,TGTGCCAGCAGCTTAGCGGGGGAGAGCTCCTACGAGCAGTACTTC,CASSLAGESSYEQYF
TRBJ1-1,TRBV5-1,-,-,TGCGCCAGCAGCTTGGGTGACAGGAGCATGAACACTGAAGCTTTCTTT,CASSLGDRSMNTEAFF
TRBJ2-4,TRBV20-1,-,-,TGCAGTGCTAGGGGGGAGGACGGCATTCAGTACTTC,CSARGEDGIQYF
TRBJ2-1,TRBV6-2/TRBV6-3,TRBD1,few,TGTGCCAGCCGCCCAGGGGGCATGAATGAGCAGTTCTTC,CASRPGGMNEQFF
TRBJ1-6,TRBV12-3/TRBV12-4,-,-,TGTGCCAGCACATTTCGGGCTAATTCACCCCTCCACTTT,CASTFRANSPLHF
TRBJ2-1,TRBV7-9,TRBD2,-,TGTGCCAGCACCCGCTCCAGCGGGGCTTACAATGAGCAGTTCTTC,CASTRSSGAYNEQFF
TRBJ2-3,TRBV12-3/TRBV12-4,-,few,TGTGCCAGCAGCTGGGACTCGGACACCTACACAGATACGCAGTATTTT,CASSWDSDTYTDTQYF
TRBJ2-7,TRBV20-1,-,-,TGCAGTGCTAGGATAGGACACTACGAGCAGTACTTC,CSARIGHYEQYF
TRBJ2-3,TRBV6-1,-,-,TGTGCCAGCAGTGATCGGGGGTTGGCAGATACGCAGTATTTT,CASSDRGLADTQYF
TRBJ2-3,TRBV6-2/TRBV6-3,TRBD1,-,TGTGCCAGCAGTTACTTCGGGACAGGGCACACAGATACGCAGTATTTT,CASSYFGTGHTDTQYF
TRBJ2-6,TRBV20-1,TRBD1,-,TGCAGTGCTAGTGATGGACAGGGCCGCTCTGGGGCCAACGTCCTGACTTTC,CSASDGQGRSGANVLTF
TRBJ1-5,TRBV9,TRBD1,-,TGTGCCAGCAGCACTGGGACAGTGGGTAATCAGCCCCAGCATTTT,CASSTGTVGNQPQHF
TRBJ2-1,TRBV5-1,TRBD1,-,TGCGCCAGCAGCTTGGGTCCGGACAGGGGGGTCTACAATGAGCAGTTCTTC,CASSLGPDRGVYNEQFF
TRBJ2-3,TRBV12-3/TRBV12-4,TRBD2,-,TGTGCCAGCAGTCCGCGGGGGGTTAGCACAGATACGCAGTATTTT,CASSPRGVSTDTQYF
TRBJ2-3,TRBV7-2,-,-,TGTGCCAACAGCTTTCGACAGGCCAGCACAGGTACGCAGTATTTT,CANSFRQASTGTQYF
TRBJ2-7,TRBV27,-,-,TGTGCCACCCAGGGGATAGGTAGCGACGAGCAGTACTTC,CATQGIGSDEQYF
TRBJ2-7,TRBV6-5,-,once,TGTGCCAGCAGTTTCGGGAGGGGGCACAATGAGCAGTACTTC,CASSFGRGHNEQYF
TRBJ2-6,TRBV3-1,-,-,TGTGCCAGCAGCCCACTGCTGTTTACACTTGGTGTCTCCGGGGCCAACGTCCTGACTTTC,CASSPLLFTLGVSGANVLTF
TRBJ2-3,TRBV7-2,-,-,TGTGCCAGCAGCCGGGCGGACTCGTACACAGATACGCAGTATTTT,CASSRADSYTDTQYF
TRBJ2-1,TRBV4-3,-,many,TGCGCCAGCAGCCTCACCCAGGACAGAAACAATGAGCAGTTCTTC,CASSLTQDRNNEQFF